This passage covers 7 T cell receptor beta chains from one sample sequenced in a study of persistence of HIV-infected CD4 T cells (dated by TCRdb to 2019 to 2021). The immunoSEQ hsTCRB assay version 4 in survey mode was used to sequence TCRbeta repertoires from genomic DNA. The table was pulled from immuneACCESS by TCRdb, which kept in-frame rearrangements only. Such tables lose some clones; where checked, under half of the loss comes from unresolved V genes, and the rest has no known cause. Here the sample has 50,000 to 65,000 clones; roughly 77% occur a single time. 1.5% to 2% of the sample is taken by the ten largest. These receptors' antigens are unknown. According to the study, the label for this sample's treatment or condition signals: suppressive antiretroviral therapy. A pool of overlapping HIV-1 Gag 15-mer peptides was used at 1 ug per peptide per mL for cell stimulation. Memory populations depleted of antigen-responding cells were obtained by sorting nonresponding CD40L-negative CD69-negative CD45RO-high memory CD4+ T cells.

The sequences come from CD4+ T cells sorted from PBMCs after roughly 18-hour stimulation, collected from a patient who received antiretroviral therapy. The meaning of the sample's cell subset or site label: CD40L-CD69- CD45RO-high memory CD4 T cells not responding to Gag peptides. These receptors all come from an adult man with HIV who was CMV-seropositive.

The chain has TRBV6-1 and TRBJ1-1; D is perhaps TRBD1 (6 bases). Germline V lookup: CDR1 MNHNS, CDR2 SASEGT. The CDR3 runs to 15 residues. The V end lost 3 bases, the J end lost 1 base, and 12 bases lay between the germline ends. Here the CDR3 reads CASSDPGAWNTEAFF. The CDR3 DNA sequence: TGTGCCAGCAGTGACCCGGGGGCATGGAACACTGAAGCTTTCTTT.

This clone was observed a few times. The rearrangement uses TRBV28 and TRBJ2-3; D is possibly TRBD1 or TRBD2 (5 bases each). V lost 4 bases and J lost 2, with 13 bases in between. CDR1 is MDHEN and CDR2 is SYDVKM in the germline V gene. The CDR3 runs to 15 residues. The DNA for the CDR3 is TGTGCCAGCAGTTCCCCGGGGCGGAACACAGATACGCAGTATTTT. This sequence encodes CASSSPGRNTDTQYF. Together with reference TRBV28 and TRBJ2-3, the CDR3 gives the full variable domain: DVKVTQSSRYLVKRTGEKVFLECVQDMDHENMFWYRQDPGLGLRLIYFSYDVKMKEKGDIPEGYSVSREKKERFSLILESASTNQTSMYLCASSSPGRNTDTQYFGPGTRLTVL.

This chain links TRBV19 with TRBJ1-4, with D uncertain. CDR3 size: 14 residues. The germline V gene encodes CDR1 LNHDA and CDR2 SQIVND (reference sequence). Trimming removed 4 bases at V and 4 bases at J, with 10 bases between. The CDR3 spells CASSTSTVNEKLFF. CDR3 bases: TGTGCCAGTAGTACCTCCACAGTTAATGAAAAACTGTTTTTT.

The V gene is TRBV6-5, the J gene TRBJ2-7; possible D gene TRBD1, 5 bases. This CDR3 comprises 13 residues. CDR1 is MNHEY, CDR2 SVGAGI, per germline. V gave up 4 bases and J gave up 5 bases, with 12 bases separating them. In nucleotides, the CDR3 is TGTGCCAGCAGTTTAATGGACAACAACGAGCAGTACTTC. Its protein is CASSLMDNNEQYF.

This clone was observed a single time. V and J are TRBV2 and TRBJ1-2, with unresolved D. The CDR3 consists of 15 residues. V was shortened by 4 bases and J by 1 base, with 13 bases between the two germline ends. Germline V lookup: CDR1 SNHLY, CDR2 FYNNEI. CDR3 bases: TGTGCCAGCAGTGCCCCCCCAGGAGTTAACTATGGCTACACCTTC. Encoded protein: CASSAPPGVNYGYTF.

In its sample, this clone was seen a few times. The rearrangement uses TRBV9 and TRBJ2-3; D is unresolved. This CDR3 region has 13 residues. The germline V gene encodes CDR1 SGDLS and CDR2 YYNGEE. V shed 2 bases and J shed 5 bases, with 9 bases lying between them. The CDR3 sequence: CASSVLGKDTQYF. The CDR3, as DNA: TGTGCCAGCAGCGTTCTCGGTAAAGATACGCAGTATTTT.

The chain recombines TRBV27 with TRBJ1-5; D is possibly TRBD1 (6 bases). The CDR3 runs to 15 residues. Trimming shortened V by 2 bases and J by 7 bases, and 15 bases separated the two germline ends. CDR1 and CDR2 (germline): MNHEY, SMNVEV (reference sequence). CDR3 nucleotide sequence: TGTGCCAGCAGTTTAGGTCCAGGGGCGGGACAGCCCCAGCATTTT. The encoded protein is CASSLGPGAGQPQHF.